What follows are 2 T cell receptor beta chains derived from one specimen sequenced in a study of glioma-infiltrating T cells. Amplification of TCR alpha and beta CDR3 regions from RNA used iRepertoire nested multiplex PCR. TCRdb reanalysed the multiplex PCR reads using MiXCR and keeps one entry per CDR3 protein. The sample shows 16,000 or so distinct CDR3 sequences, 55% to 75% of them seen only once. Material for sequencing was glioma tissue, nonneoplastic brain tissue, or PBMCs (not recorded which). These receptors came from a human donor with low-grade glioma or glioblastoma, undergoing nonglioma brain surgery, or in good health (not recorded which).

V gene TRBV28 combines with J gene TRBJ2-1; D gene ambiguous. Germline loops: CDR1 MDHEN, CDR2 SYDVKM. The V and J ends lost 8 bases and 7 bases respectively, with 9 bases between them. The CDR3 is 11 amino acids. CDR3: CASLRSNEQFF. In DNA, the CDR3 is TGTGCCAGCCTTCGGTCTAATGAGCAGTTCTTC.

This clonotype was seen once. A much more abundant neighbour one base away suggests this may be a read error. The chain combines TRBV11-2 with TRBJ1-1; no firm D call. V lost 7 bases and J lost 1, with 13 bases in between. The CDR3 has 14 amino acids. Germline CDR1 is SGHAT and CDR2 is FQNNGV. CDR3 DNA sequence: TGTGCCAGCACCCTTGGGGAAGGGAACACTGAAGCTTTCTTT. This codes for CASTLGEGNTEAFF.